These 17 T cell receptor beta chains were all obtained from the same sample, sequenced in a study of blood T cell repertoires in COVID-19. The protocol was immunoSEQ multiplex PCR, while the TCRdb copy is restricted to in-frame clones and leaves out a portion. This table has roughly 340,000 clones, around 92% appearing once. What was sequenced was peripheral blood. The receptor set was obtained from a woman aged 30 to 39 with COVID-19, enrolled during active disease.

The chain joins TRBV13 to TRBJ2-1; perhaps TRBD1 as D (6 bases). The germline V gene encodes CDR1 PRHDT and CDR2 FYEKMQ (reference sequence). Deletions cut 5 bases from V and 5 bases from J, with 16 bases between. CDR3 length: 15 amino acids. The CDR3 reads CASSPGAGEDNEQFF. CDR3 sequence (DNA): TGTGCCAGCAGCCCGGGTGCAGGGGAAGACAATGAGCAGTTCTTC. The whole variable domain, filled in from reference TRBV13 and TRBJ2-1, reads AAGVIQSPRHLIKEKRETATLKCYPIPRHDTVYWYQQGPGQDPQFLISFYEKMQSDKGSIPDRFSAQQFSDYHSELNMSSLELGDSALYFCASSPGAGEDNEQFFGPGTRLTVL.

This clone was detected only a few times. The V and J genes are TRBV7-2 and TRBJ1-5; D perhaps matches TRBD1 (6 bases). The CDR3 contains 15 residues. Germline loops: CDR1 SGHTA, CDR2 FQGNSA. V was clipped by 2 bases and J by 5 bases, with 13 bases between them. Here the CDR3 DNA reads TGTGCCAGCAGCTTATGGGGGGGGCGGGATCAGCCCCAGCATTTT. Translation gives CASSLWGGRDQPQHF.

The V gene is TRBV6-2 or TRBV6-3, the J gene TRBJ2-5; 7 nucleotides agree with TRBD2. This CDR3 is 17 amino acids long. Germline CDR1 MNHEY, CDR2 SVGEGT. Trimming took 2 bases from V and 4 from J; bases not matched to a gene: 13. The chain's CDR3 is CASSYLGFAGATETQYF. The CDR3 DNA is TGTGCCAGCAGTTACCTTGGCTTCGCGGGAGCGACAGAGACCCAGTACTTC.

This chain uses TRBV28 with TRBJ2-3; D perhaps matches TRBD2 (7 bases). The CDR3 totals 16 residues. Germline values: CDR1 MDHEN, CDR2 SYDVKM. The germline V and J ends were trimmed by 5 bases and 0 bases, with 15 bases remaining between them. The CDR3 nucleotides are TGTGCCAGCAGTGGGAGGGGGTCGCTGAGCACAGATACGCAGTATTTT. This translates into CASSGRGSLSTDTQYF.

The rearrangement joins TRBV21-1 to TRBJ1-4; TRBD1 was called by the table and not checked on the DNA. TRBV21-1 is labeled a pseudogene. The CDR3 is 17 amino acids. The CDR3 spells CASSKDGTVATNEKLFF. CDR3 nucleotides: TGTGCCAGCAGCAAAGACGGGACAGTTGCAACTAATGAAAAACTGTTTTTT.

In DNA, the CDR3 is TGTGCCAGCAGTTCCCCGGGGGGGGGCGCGACAGATACGCAGTATTTT. Residues: CASSSPGGGATDTQYF. The chain has TRBV27 and TRBJ2-3; 8 bases line up with TRBD2. Losses at the gene ends were 4 bases for V and 3 bases for J; bases not matched to a gene: 9. The CDR3 covers 16 residues. Looked up from germline, CDR1 is MNHEY and CDR2 is SMNVEV (reference sequence).

This clone has ten or more counts. The genes are TRBV5-1 and TRBJ2-2, with 7 bases identical to TRBD1. The CDR3 spans 15 residues. The V and J ends lost 0 bases and 1 base, in that order; junction bases with no gene match: 0. Germline lookup yields CDR1 SGHRS and CDR2 YFSETQ. The CDR3 nucleotides read TGCGCCAGCAGCTTGGGACAGGGGAACACCGGGGAGCTGTTTTTT. It codes for CASSLGQGNTGELFF.

This clone showed up just a few times. The V gene is TRBV11-2, the J gene TRBJ1-3; no reliable D call. Germline CDR1 is SGHAT and CDR2 is FQNNGV. The CDR3 is 15 residues long. The V gene lost 3 bases and the J gene lost 2 bases, with 11 bases spanning the gap. This chain's CDR3 is CASSLAEGPGNTIYF. CDR3 coding DNA: TGTGCCAGCAGCTTGGCGGAGGGTCCTGGAAACACCATATATTTT.

The chain joins TRBV19 to TRBJ1-1, with D hard to call. The CDR3 spans 15 residues. Trimming removed 6 bases at V and 0 bases at J, with 14 bases between. Germline CDR1 LNHDA, CDR2 SQIVND (reference sequence). The CDR3 region has the DNA TGTGCCAGTAGACCCACGGAGACCATGAACACTGAAGCTTTCTTT. Encoded protein: CASRPTETMNTEAFF.

The V and J genes are TRBV28 and TRBJ1-5, with 7 bases aligning to TRBD1. Germline V CDR1 and CDR2: MDHEN, SYDVKM. Unmatched junction bases numbered 11, after V lost 2 bases and J lost 7 bases. The CDR3 length is 16 residues. CDR3 DNA: TGTGCCAGCAGTTTAAGGTCGGGGGCAGGGGGACAGCCCCAGCATTTT. Its translation is CASSLRSGAGGQPQHF.

This sequence joins TRBV18 and TRBJ2-3, with 8 positions matching TRBD2. CDR3 size: 17 residues. Trimming cost V 3 bases and J 2 bases; bases outside gene matches: 10. Per the germline V gene, CDR1 is KGHSH and CDR2 is LQKENI. DNA of the CDR3: TGTGCCAGCTCACCCCGGACTAGCCAAGCCTTCACAGATACGCAGTATTTT. As protein: CASSPRTSQAFTDTQYF.

The chain has TRBV5-1 and TRBJ2-5; 10 bases align to TRBD1. This CDR3 region has 13 residues. CDR1 SGHRS and CDR2 YFSETQ come from the germline V gene. With V trimmed by 6 bases and J by 5 bases, 4 bases remained unmatched. Here the CDR3 reads CASNRQGAETQYF. CDR3 bases: TGCGCCAGCAACCGACAGGGGGCGGAGACCCAGTACTTC.

The genes are TRBV11-2 and TRBJ2-1, with TRBD2 matching over 12 bases. J was trimmed by 6 bases and V by 3 bases; bases with no gene match: 3. Per germline, CDR1 SGHAT and CDR2 FQNNGV. The length of the CDR3 is 15 residues. CDR3 DNA: TGTGCCAGCAGCTTCGGACTAGCGGGGATCAATGAGCAGTTCTTC. It is translated as CASSFGLAGINEQFF.

CDR3 DNA sequence: TGCGCCAGCAGTGAGTCGGCCCCCGGGGGTGGCTACGAGCAGTACTTC. It is translated as CASSESAPGGGYEQYF. The chain uses TRBV10-2 and TRBJ2-7, with TRBD2 as a possible D gene (6 bases). This CDR3 comprises 16 residues. The ends were cut back, 0 bases at V and 3 bases at J, with 15 bases in the middle. CDR1 is WSHSY, CDR2 SAAADI, per germline.

The rearrangement joins TRBV6-2 or TRBV6-3 to TRBJ2-7, with TRBD2 matching 8 bases. The CDR3 has 13 amino acids. The V gene's germline CDR1 is MNHEY and CDR2 SVGEGT. The V gene end was trimmed by 6 bases and the J gene end by 7 bases; junction bases not matched to a gene: 8. The CDR3 sequence: CASSQGTRVEQYV. The CDR3 DNA reads as TGTGCCAGCAGCCAGGGGACTAGAGTTGAGCAGTACGTC.

The chain is built from TRBV7-8 and TRBJ2-2; D is perhaps TRBD2 (5 bases). Trimming removed 5 bases from V and 4 bases from J, with 23 bases in between. Germline loops: CDR1 SGHVS, CDR2 FQNEAQ. The CDR3 covers 18 residues. DNA for the CDR3: TGTGCCAGCAGCCCCAAGGGCGTTCTAACGGGATTCACCGGGGAGCTGTTTTTT. Translating it yields CASSPKGVLTGFTGELFF. Based on the CDR3 plus reference TRBV7-8 and TRBJ2-2, the full variable domain is GAGVSQSPRYKVAKRGQDVALRCDPISGHVSLFWYQQALGQGPEFLTYFQNEAQLDKSGLPSDRFFAERPEGSVSTLKIQRTQQEDSAVYLCASSPKGVLTGFTGELFFGEGSRLTVL.

This clone was seen once. The chain links TRBV5-1 to TRBJ2-5, with 12 bases matching TRBD2. The CDR3 totals 16 residues. Trimming at V came to 0 bases and at J to 2 bases, leaving 2 bases not matched to a gene. Germline-derived CDR1 and CDR2 are SGHRS and YFSETQ. CDR3 sequence reads: CASSLALAGGQETQYF. The DNA for the CDR3 is TGCGCCAGCAGCTTGGCACTAGCGGGGGGACAAGAGACCCAGTACTTC.